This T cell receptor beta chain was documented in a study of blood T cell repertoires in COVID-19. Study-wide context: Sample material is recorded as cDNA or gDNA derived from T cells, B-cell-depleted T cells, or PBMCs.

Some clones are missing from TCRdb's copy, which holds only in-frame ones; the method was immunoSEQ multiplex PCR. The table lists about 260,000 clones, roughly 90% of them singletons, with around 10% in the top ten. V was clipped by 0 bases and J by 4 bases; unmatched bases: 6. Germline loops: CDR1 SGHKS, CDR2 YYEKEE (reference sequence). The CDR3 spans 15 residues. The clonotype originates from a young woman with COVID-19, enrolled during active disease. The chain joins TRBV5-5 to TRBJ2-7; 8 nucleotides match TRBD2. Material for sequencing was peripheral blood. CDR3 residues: CASSLEERESYEQYF. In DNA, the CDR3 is TGTGCCAGCAGCTTGGAGGAGCGGGAGAGTTACGAGCAGTACTTC.